A single T cell receptor beta chain is shown here with its context. Its antigen is undetermined. This sample is drawn from a study of OX40 agonist ivuxolimab in advanced cancers. On the study more broadly: At 0.01 to 10 mg/kg, ivuxolimab was administered intravenously to patients every 2 weeks. The mean age was approximately 60 years, ranging from about 20 to 79, with around four fifths of participants male. Study-wide results and limits: Individuals who were partial responders at 0.1-3.0 mg/kg had clonal expansion that ranked among the lowest. There were, on average, more expanded clones in CD8+ T cells than in CD4+.

CDR3 length: 17 amino acids. V lost 6 bases to trimming and J lost 0 bases, with 21 bases between them. Germline V lookup: CDR1 MDHEN, CDR2 SYDVKM. The assay was immunoSEQ multiplex PCR, and TCRdb's table has in-frame clones only and misses some. The table lists 35,000 to 45,000 clones, around 84% of them singletons. This TCR came from an adult with an advanced solid tumor such as melanoma, head and neck, liver or kidney cancer. The chain links TRBV28 to TRBJ2-7, with D perhaps given as TRBD1 or TRBD2 (6 bases each). Sequencing used CD4+ or CD8+ T cells sorted from blood, obtained in a trial of the OX40 agonist ivuxolimab. The CDR3 here is CASRPRGGPPFSYEQYF. The DNA of the CDR3 is TGTGCCAGCAGGCCCCGAGGGGGGCCTCCTTTCTCCTACGAGCAGTACTTC.